This TCR beta chain was identified in a study of chemoradiotherapy in HPV16-positive cancers. For the study at large: Candidate HPV-specific T-cell clones and common TCR motifs came from functional assays in a couple of HPV16-positive patients. Study findings and constraints: Better recurrence-free survival went with HPV-responsive T-cell expansion in HPV16-positive patients.

The CDR3 totals 12 residues. Trimming removed 3 bases from V and 5 bases from J, with 10 bases in between. CDR1 is SQVTM, CDR2 ANQGSEA, per germline. Worth noting for this clone: Antigen specificity is unknown.

TCRdb keeps only in-frame clones here, not all; method: immunoSEQ multiplex PCR. The table has some 34,000 clones, 86% seen once; the top ten hold about 2.1%. The material was blood, obtained from a patient who underwent chemoradiotherapy. The sequence came from a human donor with HPV-associated anogenital cancer. The V and J genes are TRBV29-1 and TRBJ1-2; unclear D gene. CDR3: CSVDSQQYGYTF. The CDR3 nucleotides are TGCAGCGTTGACTCACAGCAATATGGCTACACCTTC.